This is a list of T cell receptor beta chains from one sample in a study of OX40 agonist ivuxolimab in advanced cancers. Clones were sequenced by immunoSEQ multiplex PCR, and TCRdb holds only the in-frame ones, with some missing. The repertoire consists of under 75,000 clones, with 92% occurring once and the leading ten covering roughly 7.5%. The sequencing used CD4+ or CD8+ T cells sorted from blood, collected in a trial of the OX40 agonist ivuxolimab. The receptors stem from an adult with an advanced solid tumor such as melanoma, head and neck, liver or kidney cancer. Both conserved end residues are part of each CDR3. Fields, in order: CDR3 DNA, CDR3 protein, clone size, D gene, J gene, V gene. The D gene is left open where the match is weak. The listing skips clone size in some rows; elsewhere it reads once, few, many or a size class.

DNA: TGTGCCAGCAGTGACCTGGCTAGCGGGTACAATGAGCAGTTCTTC
CDR3: CASSDLASGYNEQFF
size: .
D: TRBD2
J: TRBJ2-1
V: TRBV2

DNA: TGTGCCAGTAGTTGGGACAGGGACCTGAACACTGAAGCTTTCTTT
CDR3: CASSWDRDLNTEAFF
size: .
D: TRBD1
J: TRBJ1-1
V: TRBV19

DNA: TGTGCCAGCGCGGTAGGACTAGCCCTATTTGAGCAGTACTTC
CDR3: CASAVGLALFEQYF
size: .
D: TRBD2
J: TRBJ2-7
V: TRBV6-5

DNA: TGTGCCAGCAGCGTAGCAGAGTATAATGAAAAACTGTTTTTT
CDR3: CASSVAEYNEKLFF
size: .
D: .
J: TRBJ1-4
V: TRBV9

DNA: TGTGCCAGCAGCTCGACAGGGGGCATCACAGATACGCAGTATTTT
CDR3: CASSSTGGITDTQYF
size: .
D: TRBD1
J: TRBJ2-3
V: TRBV5-5

DNA: TGTGCCAGCAGTTACGGGACGGAGGATCGCACAGATACGCAGTATTTT
CDR3: CASSYGTEDRTDTQYF
size: .
D: .
J: TRBJ2-3
V: TRBV6-5

DNA: TGTGCCACCATCGAGGGACAGGGCTACAATGAGCAGTTCTTC
CDR3: CATIEGQGYNEQFF
size: .
D: TRBD1
J: TRBJ2-1
V: TRBV15

DNA: TGCGCCAGCAGCCGGGCGACAGGGAGTGATTCACCCCTCCACTTT
CDR3: CASSRATGSDSPLHF
size: few
D: TRBD1
J: TRBJ1-6
V: TRBV4-1

DNA: TGTGCCAGCAGCTTTCCAGGAGCCTACGAGCAGTACTTC
CDR3: CASSFPGAYEQYF
size: .
D: .
J: TRBJ2-7
V: TRBV7-6

DNA: TGTGCCAGCAGTTGGGGGACAGAGTACGAGCAGTACTTC
CDR3: CASSWGTEYEQYF
size: .
D: TRBD1
J: TRBJ2-7
V: TRBV27

DNA: TGCGCCAGCAGTGAAGCAGTACGGGATGGCTACACCTTC
CDR3: CASSEAVRDGYTF
size: .
D: .
J: TRBJ1-2
V: TRBV10-2

DNA: TGTGCCAGTTCGGCAGGGATGGATGAAGCTTTCTTT
CDR3: CASSAGMDEAFF
size: few
D: .
J: TRBJ1-1
V: TRBV19

DNA: TGTGCCAGCAGCGGGGTGGGGTCGGGGATGAACACTGAAGCTTTCTTT
CDR3: CASSGVGSGMNTEAFF
size: .
D: .
J: TRBJ1-1
V: TRBV11-1

DNA: TGTGCTAGTGGTTTGGACTTTAGCCTCCATACGCAGTATTTT
CDR3: CASGLDFSLHTQYF
size: .
D: .
J: TRBJ2-3
V: TRBV12-5

DNA: TGTGCCAGCAGTGAAACAGGGGGCTCCTACGAGCAGTACTTC
CDR3: CASSETGGSYEQYF
size: few
D: TRBD1
J: TRBJ2-7
V: TRBV6-4

DNA: TGTGCCAGCAGTGTGGGGGGGGCCGCTTTTGGAGATACGCAGTATTTT
CDR3: CASSVGGAAFGDTQYF
size: .
D: .
J: TRBJ2-3
V: TRBV2

DNA: TGTGCCAGCAGCGCAACTACTTCTAGCACAGATACGCAGTATTTT
CDR3: CASSATTSSTDTQYF
size: .
D: .
J: TRBJ2-3
V: TRBV7-3

DNA: TGTGCCAGCAGTTTATTAGGGGACGAGCAGTTCTTC
CDR3: CASSLLGDEQFF
size: .
D: .
J: TRBJ2-1
V: TRBV27

DNA: TGTGCCAGTAGTACTACAGGGACCGAGCCAAGATTCTATGGCTACACCTTC
CDR3: CASSTTGTEPRFYGYTF
size: .
D: .
J: TRBJ1-2
V: TRBV19

DNA: TGTGCCAGCAGTTTATTTACAGGAGGGGGCAATGAGCAGTTCTTC
CDR3: CASSLFTGGGNEQFF
size: .
D: .
J: TRBJ2-1
V: TRBV27

DNA: TGTGCCAGCAGTCCCGGACAGGCCTACGAGCAGTACTTC
CDR3: CASSPGQAYEQYF
size: .
D: TRBD1
J: TRBJ2-7
V: TRBV27

DNA: TGTGCCAGCAGCACACAGGGTAATTGGGGCTACACCTTC
CDR3: CASSTQGNWGYTF
size: .
D: .
J: TRBJ1-2
V: TRBV5-5

DNA: TGTGCCAGCAGCTTAGCTCCAACTGGGGAGAGGGATTCACCCCTCCACTTT
CDR3: CASSLAPTGERDSPLHF
size: once
D: .
J: TRBJ1-6
V: TRBV11-2

DNA: TGTGCGTCGGGGGAGGGGCCAGGCTACGAGCAGTACTTC
CDR3: CASGEGPGYEQYF
size: .
D: TRBD2
J: TRBJ2-7
V: TRBV19

DNA: TGTGCCAGCAGTTACCGGGGGGGGCACTACGAGCAGTACTTC
CDR3: CASSYRGGHYEQYF
size: .
D: TRBD2
J: TRBJ2-7
V: TRBV6-5

DNA: TGTGCCATCAGTGAGTTCCTTGGGACTACAGATACGCAGTATTTT
CDR3: CAISEFLGTTDTQYF
size: .
D: .
J: TRBJ2-3
V: TRBV10-3

DNA: TGTGCCAGTAGTATCCCAGGGGGCGGCCCTGAAGCTTTCTTT
CDR3: CASSIPGGGPEAFF
size: .
D: TRBD1
J: TRBJ1-1
V: TRBV19

DNA: TGTGCCAGCAGCCCGCCTAGGTATGGTGAAAAACTGTTTTTT
CDR3: CASSPPRYGEKLFF
size: .
D: .
J: TRBJ1-4
V: TRBV7-9

DNA: TGTGCCAGTAGTGGCAGATGGACCCGAGCGGGCTATGGCTACACCTTC
CDR3: CASSGRWTRAGYGYTF
size: .
D: .
J: TRBJ1-2
V: TRBV19

DNA: TGTGCCAGCAGCTTGCGAGGGGTTGACGAGCAGTACTTC
CDR3: CASSLRGVDEQYF
size: .
D: .
J: TRBJ2-7
V: TRBV5-6

DNA: TGTGCCAGCAGCCCTGGCGGAAGAAGCTATGGCTACACCTTC
CDR3: CASSPGGRSYGYTF
size: .
D: .
J: TRBJ1-2
V: TRBV7-8

DNA: TGTGCCAGCAGTGACTCCGAGTGGGCTGGGGAGCTGTTTTTT
CDR3: CASSDSEWAGELFF
size: .
D: .
J: TRBJ2-2
V: TRBV6-4

DNA: TGCGCCAGCAGCTCAATCGGGACAGCCATTTCGAACACCGGGGAGCTGTTTTTT
CDR3: CASSSIGTAISNTGELFF
size: .
D: TRBD1
J: TRBJ2-2
V: TRBV5-1

DNA: TGCGCCACGACCCCGGGCGACGTCTCTGGGGCCAACGTCCTGACTTTC
CDR3: CATTPGDVSGANVLTF
size: .
D: .
J: TRBJ2-6
V: TRBV10-2

DNA: TGTGCCAGCAGCTTAGGGGGGACTTATGAAAAACTGTTTTTT
CDR3: CASSLGGTYEKLFF
size: once
D: .
J: TRBJ1-4
V: TRBV5-6

DNA: TGTGCCAGCAGCTTGGATACTAGCTATGGCTACACCTTC
CDR3: CASSLDTSYGYTF
size: .
D: .
J: TRBJ1-2
V: TRBV5-8

DNA: TGTGCCAGCAGCGTAGGAACAGGGGGCTGGAACGAGCAGTACTTC
CDR3: CASSVGTGGWNEQYF
size: .
D: TRBD1
J: TRBJ2-7
V: TRBV9

DNA: TGTGCCAGCAGCTTACAAGGCACAGATACGCAGTATTTT
CDR3: CASSLQGTDTQYF
size: .
D: .
J: TRBJ2-3
V: TRBV13

DNA: TGTGCCAGTAGTATCTGGCAGGAGAGGGGATTGGACAACACTGAAGCTTTCTTT
CDR3: CASSIWQERGLDNTEAFF
size: .
D: .
J: TRBJ1-1
V: TRBV19

DNA: TGTGCTAGTGGGGAGGGGTCCTATGGCTACACCTTC
CDR3: CASGEGSYGYTF
size: .
D: .
J: TRBJ1-2
V: TRBV12-5

DNA: TGTGCCAGCAGCTCCGGGACAGGGGGTAATCGCTACACCTTC
CDR3: CASSSGTGGNRYTF
size: .
D: TRBD1
J: TRBJ1-2
V: TRBV7-8